Sequencing of this T cell receptor (beta chain) was carried out in a study of breast tumors, draining lymph nodes, adjacent tissues (dated by TCRdb to the mid-2010s). Notes on the research overall: TCR beta repertoires were compared across tumor, adjacent nontumor tissue and axillary lymph nodes obtained from breast cancer patients. In human breast cancer, the study set out to evaluate how tumor, surrounding tissue and draining lymph node repertoires relate to one another and whether T cells may move between these sites. Study-level results and caveats: The study presented the conclusion that tumor T cells originate in lymph nodes as consistent with a hypothesis, not as something directly demonstrated. The data were considered consistent with most tumor T cells being derived from the lymph node and subsequently expanding within tumor tissue. In luminal-like breast cancer, tumor and nontumor tissue repertoires resembled each other significantly more than in basal-like breast cancer. T-cell repertoire diversity in tumors was found to be lower than in lymph nodes but higher than in nontumor tissue, and preferential V and J gene usage was observed.

These reads were obtained on an Illumina HiSeq 2000. Multiplex PCR amplification was used to generate the TCR beta chain libraries. The amplified TCR beta chain products were analyzed by high-throughput sequencing. Through fastp at Q25 and MiXCR, TCRdb rebuilt clones from the public reads, retaining in-frame beta chains. Under each unique CDR3 protein, matching rows form one entry showing the most common genes and DNA. The sample table shows approximately 230,000 distinct CDR3 sequences, and less than 45% are seen once. 3% to 4% of the sample is held by the ten biggest clonotypes. Lymph node samples were obtained from the axillary draining lymph nodes of breast cancer patients. As regards this clonotype: This clone's antigen is unknown. No qualities accompany the bases; no much larger clone lies one base away.

Relative to germline, V is 4 bases shorter and J is 8 bases shorter, with 9 bases between their ends. The CDR3 contains 11 residues, cysteine and phenylalanine counted. Kept here is only the CDR3 DNA, which spans 33 bases and is read in frame from base 1. CDR1 and CDR2 were assigned from the germline V gene as SQVTM and ANQGSEA. The sequence was obtained from a female donor with breast cancer. Some clones in this sample may be carry-over from other donors' samples. Material for sequencing was axillary lymph node tissue. The sequence links TRBV29-1 to TRBJ2-1; no D gene is confidently identified. The nucleotides are TGCAGCGTTGGGCATAACCATGAGCAGTTCTTC. This is translated as CSVGHNHEQFF.